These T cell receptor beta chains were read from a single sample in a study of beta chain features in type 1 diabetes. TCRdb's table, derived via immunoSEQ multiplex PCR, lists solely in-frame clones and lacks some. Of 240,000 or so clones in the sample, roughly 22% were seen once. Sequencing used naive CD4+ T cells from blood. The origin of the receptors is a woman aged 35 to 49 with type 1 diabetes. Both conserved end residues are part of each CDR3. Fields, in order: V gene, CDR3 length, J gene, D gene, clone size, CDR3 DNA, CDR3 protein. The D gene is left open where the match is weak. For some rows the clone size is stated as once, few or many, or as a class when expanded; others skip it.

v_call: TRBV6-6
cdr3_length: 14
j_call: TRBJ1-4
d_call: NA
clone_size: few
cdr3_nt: TGTGCCACCTTACGGGGGGCGACTAATGAAAAACTGTTTTTT
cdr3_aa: CATLRGATNEKLFF

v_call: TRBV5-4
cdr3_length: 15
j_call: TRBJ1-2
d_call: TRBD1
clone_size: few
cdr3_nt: TGTGCCAGCAGCCCGGGGACAGGGGGGGACTATGGCTACACCTTC
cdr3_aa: CASSPGTGGDYGYTF

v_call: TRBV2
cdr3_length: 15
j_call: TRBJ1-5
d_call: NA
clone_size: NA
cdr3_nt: TGTGCCAGCAGTGAAGCGCTTCAGGTACAGGAGCCCCAGCATTTT
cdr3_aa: CASSEALQVQEPQHF

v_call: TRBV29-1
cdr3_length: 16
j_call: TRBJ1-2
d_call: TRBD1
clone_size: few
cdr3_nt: TGCAGCGTTACCAAAACCGGGACAGGGCCAAACTATGGCTACACCTTC
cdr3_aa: CSVTKTGTGPNYGYTF

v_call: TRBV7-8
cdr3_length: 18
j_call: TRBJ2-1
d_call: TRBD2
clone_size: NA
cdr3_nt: TGTGCCAGCAGCTTAGCGGGACTAGCGGGGAGACTCTACAATGAGCAGTTCTTC
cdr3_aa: CASSLAGLAGRLYNEQFF

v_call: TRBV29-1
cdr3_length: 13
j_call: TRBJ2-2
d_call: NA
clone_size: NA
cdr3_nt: TGCAGCGGTAAATCGAGATGGACCGGGGAGCTGTTTTTT
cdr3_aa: CSGKSRWTGELFF

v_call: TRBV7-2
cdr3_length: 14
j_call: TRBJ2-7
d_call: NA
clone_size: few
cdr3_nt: TGTGCCAGCAGCTTAGAAGGCGGGAACTACGAGCAGTACTTC
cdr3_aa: CASSLEGGNYEQYF

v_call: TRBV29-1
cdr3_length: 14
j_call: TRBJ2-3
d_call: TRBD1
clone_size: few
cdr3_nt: TGCAGCGGGCAGGGGGCGGGTTACACAGATACGCAGTATTTT
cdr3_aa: CSGQGAGYTDTQYF

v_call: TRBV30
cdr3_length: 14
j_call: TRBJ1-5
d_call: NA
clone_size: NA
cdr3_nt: TGTGCCTGGAGCCGCCTCGGGAGCAATCAGCCCCAGCATTTT
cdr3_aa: CAWSRLGSNQPQHF

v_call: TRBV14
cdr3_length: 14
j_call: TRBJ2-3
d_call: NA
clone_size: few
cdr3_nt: TGTGCCAGCAGCCATGCGGGGAGCACAGATACGCAGTATTTT
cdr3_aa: CASSHAGSTDTQYF

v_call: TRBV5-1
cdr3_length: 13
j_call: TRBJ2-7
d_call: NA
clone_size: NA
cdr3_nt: TGCGCCAGCAGCCGGGGGTCGTCCTACGAGCAGTACTTC
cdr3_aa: CASSRGSSYEQYF

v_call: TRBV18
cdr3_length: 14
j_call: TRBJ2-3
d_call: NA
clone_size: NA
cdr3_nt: TGTGCCAGCTCACCACGGACCGGGGGAGATACGCAGTATTTT
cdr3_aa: CASSPRTGGDTQYF

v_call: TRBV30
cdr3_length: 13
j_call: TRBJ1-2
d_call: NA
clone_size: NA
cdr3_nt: TGTGCCTGGAGTGCAGACAGCGCCCTAGGCTACACCTTC
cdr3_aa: CAWSADSALGYTF

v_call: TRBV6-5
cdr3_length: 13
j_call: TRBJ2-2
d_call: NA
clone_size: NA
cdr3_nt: TGTGCCAGCAGTTACCAGATGACCGGGGAGCTGTTTTTT
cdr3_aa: CASSYQMTGELFF

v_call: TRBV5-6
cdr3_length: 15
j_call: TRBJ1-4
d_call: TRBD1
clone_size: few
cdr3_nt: TGTGCCAGCAGCTCGACAGGGGCGACCGATGAAAAACTGTTTTTT
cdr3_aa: CASSSTGATDEKLFF

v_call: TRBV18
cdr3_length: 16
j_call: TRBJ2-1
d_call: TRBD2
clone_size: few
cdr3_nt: TGTGCCAGCTCACCACCGAGCGGGGGCCGAGGGAATGAGCAGTTCTTC
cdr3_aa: CASSPPSGGRGNEQFF

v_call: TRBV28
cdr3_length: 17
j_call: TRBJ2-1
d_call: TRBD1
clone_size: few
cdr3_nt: TGTGCCAGCAGTCCATCCTTGGGGACAGGGCGGTTAAATGAGCAGTTCTTC
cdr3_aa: CASSPSLGTGRLNEQFF

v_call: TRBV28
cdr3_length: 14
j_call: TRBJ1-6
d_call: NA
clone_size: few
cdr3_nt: TGTGCCAGCAGTTCTCCACAGTATAATTCACCCCTCCACTTT
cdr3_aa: CASSSPQYNSPLHF

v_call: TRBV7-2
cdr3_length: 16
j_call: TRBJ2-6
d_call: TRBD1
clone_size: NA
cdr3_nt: TGTGCCAGCAGCTCTGGACAGGGGGCTGGGGCCAACGTCCTGACTTTC
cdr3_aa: CASSSGQGAGANVLTF

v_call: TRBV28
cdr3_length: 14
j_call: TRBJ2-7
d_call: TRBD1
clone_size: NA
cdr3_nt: TGTGCCAGCAGTTTTGCGGGACAGGGAGACGAGCAGTACTTC
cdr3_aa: CASSFAGQGDEQYF

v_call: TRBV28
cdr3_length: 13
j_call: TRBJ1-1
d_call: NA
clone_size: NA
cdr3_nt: TGTGCCAGCAGCGTCTCGAAGAGAACTGAAGCTTTCTTT
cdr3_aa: CASSVSKRTEAFF

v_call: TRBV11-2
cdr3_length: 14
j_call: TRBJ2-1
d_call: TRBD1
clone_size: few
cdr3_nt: TGTGCCAGCAGCCCAAGCGCAGGGGGCGATGAGCAGTTCTTC
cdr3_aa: CASSPSAGGDEQFF

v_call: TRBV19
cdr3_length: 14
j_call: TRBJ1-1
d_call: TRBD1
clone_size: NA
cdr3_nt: TGTGCCTCCTTGGAGGGACAGAGATACACTGAAGCTTTCTTT
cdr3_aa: CASLEGQRYTEAFF

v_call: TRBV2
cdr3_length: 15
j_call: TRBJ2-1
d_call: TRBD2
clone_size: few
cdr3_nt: TGTGCCAGCAGTCCGGGACTAGGAAACTTCAATGAGCAGTTCTTC
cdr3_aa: CASSPGLGNFNEQFF

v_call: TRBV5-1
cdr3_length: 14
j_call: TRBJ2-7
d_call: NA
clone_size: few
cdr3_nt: TGCGCCAGCAGCTTGGATGAGACTACCTACGAGCAGTACTTC
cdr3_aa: CASSLDETTYEQYF

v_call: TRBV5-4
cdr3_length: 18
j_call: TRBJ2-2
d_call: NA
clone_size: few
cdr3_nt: TGTGCCAGCAGCTGGGGAGGAAAAGGGGGCGCGGGGACCGGGGAGCTGTTTTTT
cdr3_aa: CASSWGGKGGAGTGELFF

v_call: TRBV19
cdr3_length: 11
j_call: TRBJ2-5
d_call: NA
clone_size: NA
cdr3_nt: TGTGCCAGTAGTCCGGGAGAGACCCAGTACTTC
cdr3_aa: CASSPGETQYF

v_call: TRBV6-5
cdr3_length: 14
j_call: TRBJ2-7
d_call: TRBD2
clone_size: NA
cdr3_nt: TGTGCCAGCAGTCTAGCGGGGGGGAACTACGAGCAGTACTTC
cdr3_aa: CASSLAGGNYEQYF

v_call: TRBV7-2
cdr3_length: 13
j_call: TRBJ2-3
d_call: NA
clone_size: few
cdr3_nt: TGTGCCAGCAGCTTAGCGCGAGTAGATACGCAGTATTTT
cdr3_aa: CASSLARVDTQYF

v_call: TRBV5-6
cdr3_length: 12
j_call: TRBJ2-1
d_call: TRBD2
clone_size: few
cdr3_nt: TGTGCCAGCAGCAAGAGCGGGGGACAGCAGTTCTTC
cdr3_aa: CASSKSGGQQFF

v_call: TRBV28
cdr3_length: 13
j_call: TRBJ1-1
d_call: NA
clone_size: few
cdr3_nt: TGTGCCAGCAGTTTTGAGGTGTACACTGAAGCTTTCTTT
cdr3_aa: CASSFEVYTEAFF

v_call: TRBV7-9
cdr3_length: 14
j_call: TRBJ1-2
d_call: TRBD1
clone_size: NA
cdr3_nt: TGTGCCAGCAGCTTAGGACAGGGAAACTATGGCTACACCTTC
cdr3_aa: CASSLGQGNYGYTF

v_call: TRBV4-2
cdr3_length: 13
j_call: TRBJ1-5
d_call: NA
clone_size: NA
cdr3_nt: TGTGCCAGCAGCCAAGGCGAGAATCAGCCCCAGCATTTT
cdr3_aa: CASSQGENQPQHF

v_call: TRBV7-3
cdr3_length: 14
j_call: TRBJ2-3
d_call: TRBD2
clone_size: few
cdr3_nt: TGTGCCAGCAGCCGGGACTACTCCACAGATACGCAGTATTTT
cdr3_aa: CASSRDYSTDTQYF

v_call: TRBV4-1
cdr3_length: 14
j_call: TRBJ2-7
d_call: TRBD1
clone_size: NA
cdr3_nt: TGCGCCAGCAGCTTCACAGGGGGGAACGGAGAGCAGTACTTC
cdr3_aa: CASSFTGGNGEQYF

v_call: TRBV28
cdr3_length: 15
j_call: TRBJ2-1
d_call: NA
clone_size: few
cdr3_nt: TGTGCCAGCAGTTGGGTCACGGGTGGTGACAATGAGCAGTTCTTC
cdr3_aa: CASSWVTGGDNEQFF

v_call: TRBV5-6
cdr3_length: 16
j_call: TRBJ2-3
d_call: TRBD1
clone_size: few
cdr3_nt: TGTGCCAGCAGCTCCCCGGGACAGGGGCACACAGATACGCAGTATTTT
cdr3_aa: CASSSPGQGHTDTQYF

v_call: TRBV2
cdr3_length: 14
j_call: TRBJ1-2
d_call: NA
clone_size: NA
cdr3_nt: TGTGCCAGCAGTGAAGCCTACAGGGTCGGGGGCTACACCTTC
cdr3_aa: CASSEAYRVGGYTF

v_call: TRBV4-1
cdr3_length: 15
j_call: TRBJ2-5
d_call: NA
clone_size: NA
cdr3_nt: TGCGCCAGCAGCCAAGACGCGAGCTATTCGGGGACCCAGTACTTC
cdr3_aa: CASSQDASYSGTQYF